These T cell receptor beta chains were read from a single sample in a study of T cells in Graves' hyperthyroidism and ophthalmopathy. Using its own MiXCR run on the multiplex PCR reads, TCRdb lists one record per CDR3 protein. Of 300,000 to 400,000 distinct CDR3 sequences in the sample, around a fifth were seen once. The specimen was blood. The receptors were gathered from a woman in her 50s with Graves' hyperthyroidism. The CDR3 runs from the conserved cysteine through the conserved F or W. The D gene is left open where the match is weak. Size tells how often a clone was seen (once, few, many) or the class of an expanded clone, and some rows leave it out.

v_gene: TRBV10-2
d_gene: NA
abundance: few
j_gene: TRBJ2-1
CDR3nt: TGCGCCAGCAGTGGGGGGACCCACAATGAGCAGTTCTTC
CDR3aa: CASSGGTHNEQFF

v_gene: TRBV7-6
d_gene: NA
abundance: NA
j_gene: TRBJ2-3
CDR3nt: TGTGCCAGCAGCTTCGAGACAGCCACAGATACGCAGTATTTT
CDR3aa: CASSFETATDTQYF

v_gene: TRBV27
d_gene: TRBD1
abundance: many
j_gene: TRBJ2-7
CDR3nt: TGTGCCAGCAGTTCCGCCGGGACAGGGAGCTCCTACGAGCAGTACTTC
CDR3aa: CASSSAGTGSSYEQYF

v_gene: TRBV27
d_gene: NA
abundance: many
j_gene: TRBJ1-2
CDR3nt: TGTGCCAGCAGTATGGGGAGGGGTAGCTACACCTTC
CDR3aa: CASSMGRGSYTF

v_gene: TRBV2
d_gene: NA
abundance: many
j_gene: TRBJ2-7
CDR3nt: TGTGCCAGCTCGGTACACGAGCAGTACTTC
CDR3aa: CASSVHEQYF

v_gene: TRBV28
d_gene: NA
abundance: NA
j_gene: TRBJ2-2
CDR3nt: TGCGCCAGCAGCCAGGACACCGGGGAGCTGTTTTTT
CDR3aa: CASSQDTGELFF

v_gene: TRBV20-1
d_gene: NA
abundance: many
j_gene: TRBJ2-7
CDR3nt: TGCAGTGCCACGACCGAGGGCTACGAGCAGTACTTC
CDR3aa: CSATTEGYEQYF

v_gene: TRBV30
d_gene: NA
abundance: few
j_gene: TRBJ1-5
CDR3nt: TGTGCCTGGAGGGGAAGGGACCCTAATAGCAATCAGCCCCAGCATTTT
CDR3aa: CAWRGRDPNSNQPQHF

v_gene: TRBV19
d_gene: NA
abundance: few
j_gene: TRBJ1-6
CDR3nt: TGTGCCAGTAGTCGGCGAAACCAGGGGTTCAGTAATTCACCCCTCCACTTT
CDR3aa: CASSRRNQGFSNSPLHF

v_gene: TRBV10-2
d_gene: TRBD1
abundance: NA
j_gene: TRBJ2-2
CDR3nt: TGCGCCAGCGACCGGGACAGGGGAGACACCGGGGAGCTGTTTTTT
CDR3aa: CASDRDRGDTGELFF

v_gene: TRBV11-2
d_gene: TRBD2
abundance: many
j_gene: TRBJ2-5
CDR3nt: TGTGCCAGCAGCTCAGCGGGAGAGGAGACCCAGTACTTC
CDR3aa: CASSSAGEETQYF

v_gene: TRBV6-1
d_gene: TRBD1
abundance: few
j_gene: TRBJ1-1
CDR3nt: TGTGCCAGCAGTTTAGAGGGGGCAAACACTGAAGCTTTCTTT
CDR3aa: CASSLEGANTEAFF

v_gene: TRBV12-3/TRBV12-4
d_gene: NA
abundance: NA
j_gene: TRBJ1-1
CDR3nt: TGTGCCAGCAGTTTAAGAATTGGAACTGAAGCTTTCTTT
CDR3aa: CASSLRIGTEAFF

v_gene: TRBV20-1
d_gene: TRBD1
abundance: many
j_gene: TRBJ2-5
CDR3nt: TGCAGTGCTAGAGGGGGACAGGGGGCTTCAGAGACCCAGTACTTC
CDR3aa: CSARGGQGASETQYF

v_gene: TRBV10-3
d_gene: NA
abundance: NA
j_gene: TRBJ2-1
CDR3nt: TGTGCCATCAGTGGTAAATCCTACAATGAGCGGTTCTTC
CDR3aa: CAISGKSYNERFF

v_gene: TRBV20-1
d_gene: TRBD2
abundance: many
j_gene: TRBJ2-7
CDR3nt: TGCAGTGCTAGAGATCTAGCGGGCTCCTACGAGCAGTACTTC
CDR3aa: CSARDLAGSYEQYF

v_gene: TRBV6-1
d_gene: NA
abundance: many
j_gene: TRBJ1-6
CDR3nt: TGTGCCAGCAACCGACCTGGGGATTCACCCCTCCACTTT
CDR3aa: CASNRPGDSPLHF

v_gene: TRBV5-8
d_gene: NA
abundance: NA
j_gene: TRBJ1-5
CDR3nt: TGTGCCAGCAGCTTTCGGGGGGCGCGGGGCCAGCCCCAGCATTTT
CDR3aa: CASSFRGARGQPQHF

v_gene: TRBV27
d_gene: NA
abundance: NA
j_gene: TRBJ1-3
CDR3nt: TGTGCCAGCACCTCCCCAAGCTCTGGAAACACCATATATTTT
CDR3aa: CASTSPSSGNTIYF

v_gene: TRBV15
d_gene: TRBD1
abundance: NA
j_gene: TRBJ1-4
CDR3nt: TGTGCCACCAGCAGAGTAGATGCAGGGGGTCATGAAAAACTGTTTTTT
CDR3aa: CATSRVDAGGHEKLFF

v_gene: TRBV27
d_gene: TRBD2
abundance: many
j_gene: TRBJ2-3
CDR3nt: TGTGCCAGCAGTTTATCAATGAGGACAGGGACTAGCGGGAGGAACACAGATACGCAGTATTTT
CDR3aa: CASSLSMRTGTSGRNTDTQYF

v_gene: TRBV12-3/TRBV12-4
d_gene: TRBD1
abundance: many
j_gene: TRBJ1-5
CDR3nt: TGTGCCAGCAGTTTGGGACAGGAGGTCAATCAGCCCCAGCATTTT
CDR3aa: CASSLGQEVNQPQHF

v_gene: TRBV5-5
d_gene: NA
abundance: NA
j_gene: TRBJ2-3
CDR3nt: TGTGCCAGCAGCAGCGGGACAGAGGGAGGACAGTATTTT
CDR3aa: CASSSGTEGGQYF

v_gene: TRBV3-1
d_gene: NA
abundance: many
j_gene: TRBJ2-3
CDR3nt: TGTGCCAGCAGCCAAGCTAGATCCGGCACAGATACGCAGTATTTT
CDR3aa: CASSQARSGTDTQYF

v_gene: TRBV25-1
d_gene: NA
abundance: few
j_gene: TRBJ1-6
CDR3nt: TGTGCCAGCAGTGCGTCGGCGTATAATTCACCCCTCCACTTT
CDR3aa: CASSASAYNSPLHF

v_gene: TRBV28
d_gene: NA
abundance: NA
j_gene: TRBJ2-3
CDR3nt: TGTGCCAGCAGTTTCAGGTCCCCAGATACGCAGTATTTT
CDR3aa: CASSFRSPDTQYF

v_gene: TRBV30
d_gene: NA
abundance: many
j_gene: TRBJ2-3
CDR3nt: TGTGCCTGGAGTGTTCACCAGGGGAAGCAGTATTTT
CDR3aa: CAWSVHQGKQYF

v_gene: TRBV6-1
d_gene: TRBD1
abundance: many
j_gene: TRBJ1-1
CDR3nt: TGTGCCAGCAGTGAGTTGACAGGGAGTATGGACACTGAAGCTTTCTTT
CDR3aa: CASSELTGSMDTEAFF

v_gene: TRBV11-2
d_gene: NA
abundance: NA
j_gene: TRBJ2-3
CDR3nt: TGTGCCAGCAGCTTACGGGCCCAGAGCACAGATACGCAGTATTTT
CDR3aa: CASSLRAQSTDTQYF

v_gene: TRBV5-1
d_gene: TRBD2
abundance: NA
j_gene: TRBJ2-1
CDR3nt: TGCGCCAGCAGTTTCGACCCTAGCGGGGGTTACAATGAGCAGTTCTTC
CDR3aa: CASSFDPSGGYNEQFF

v_gene: TRBV7-8
d_gene: NA
abundance: NA
j_gene: TRBJ1-6
CDR3nt: TGTGCCAGCAGCTTTCAGGGGTTTGATAATTCACCCCTCCACTTT
CDR3aa: CASSFQGFDNSPLHF

v_gene: TRBV20-1
d_gene: NA
abundance: NA
j_gene: TRBJ1-5
CDR3nt: TGCAGTGCTAGAAGGGAGGATAGCAATCAGCCCCAGCATTTT
CDR3aa: CSARREDSNQPQHF

v_gene: TRBV5-1
d_gene: NA
abundance: few
j_gene: TRBJ2-2
CDR3nt: TGCGCCAGCAGCCTAGGGAAAAACACCGGGGAGCTGTTTTTT
CDR3aa: CASSLGKNTGELFF

v_gene: TRBV6-1
d_gene: NA
abundance: NA
j_gene: TRBJ2-2
CDR3nt: TGTGCCAGCAGCGCTTCTACGAACACCGGGGAGCTGTTTTTT
CDR3aa: CASSASTNTGELFF

v_gene: TRBV9
d_gene: TRBD2
abundance: many
j_gene: TRBJ2-7
CDR3nt: TGTGCCAGCAGCGTAGACAGCGGGACTTCCGGCTACGAGCAGTACTTC
CDR3aa: CASSVDSGTSGYEQYF

v_gene: TRBV5-5
d_gene: NA
abundance: many
j_gene: TRBJ2-7
CDR3nt: TGTGCCAGCAGCTTGAGGGATTGGGCCTACGAGCAGTACTTC
CDR3aa: CASSLRDWAYEQYF

v_gene: TRBV10-2
d_gene: NA
abundance: few
j_gene: TRBJ2-1
CDR3nt: TGCGCCAGCAGTGTACCAAGCTCCTACAATGAGCAGTTCTTC
CDR3aa: CASSVPSSYNEQFF

v_gene: TRBV7-8
d_gene: TRBD2
abundance: many
j_gene: TRBJ2-1
CDR3nt: TGTGCCAGCAGCGCGACTCACAGCGGGGGGTGGAATGAGCAGTTCTTC
CDR3aa: CASSATHSGGWNEQFF

v_gene: TRBV3-1
d_gene: TRBD1
abundance: few
j_gene: TRBJ1-2
CDR3nt: TGTGCCAGCAGCCAGCTAGTGGACAGGGTCGTTTCTGGCTACACCTTC
CDR3aa: CASSQLVDRVVSGYTF

v_gene: TRBV20-1
d_gene: NA
abundance: many
j_gene: TRBJ2-5
CDR3nt: TGCAGTGCTAGGGCCGGGACTCACCTAAAGCAAGAGACCCAGTACTTC
CDR3aa: CSARAGTHLKQETQYF

v_gene: TRBV2
d_gene: NA
abundance: few
j_gene: TRBJ1-6
CDR3nt: TGTGCCAGCAGGTCCGACGACTATAATTCACCCCTCCACTTT
CDR3aa: CASRSDDYNSPLHF

v_gene: TRBV2
d_gene: NA
abundance: NA
j_gene: TRBJ2-7
CDR3nt: TGTGCCAGTCAACAGGGTGCCCTATCCGTCTACGAGCAGTACTTC
CDR3aa: CASQQGALSVYEQYF

v_gene: TRBV6-2/TRBV6-3
d_gene: TRBD2
abundance: many
j_gene: TRBJ2-7
CDR3nt: TGTGCCACCAACAGCGGCGGACTAGCGGGAGTCCACGAGCAGTACTTC
CDR3aa: CATNSGGLAGVHEQYF

v_gene: TRBV3-1
d_gene: NA
abundance: many
j_gene: TRBJ2-2
CDR3nt: TGTGCCAGCAGCCAAGGGGACACCGGGGAGCTGTTTTTT
CDR3aa: CASSQGDTGELFF

v_gene: TRBV10-3
d_gene: TRBD1
abundance: many
j_gene: TRBJ1-2
CDR3nt: TGTGCCATCAGTGATTTGGGACAGGGAAATGGCTACACCTTC
CDR3aa: CAISDLGQGNGYTF

v_gene: TRBV28
d_gene: NA
abundance: few
j_gene: TRBJ2-7
CDR3nt: TGTGCCATCAGTCCCCGGGAGTTCCACTTATACGAGCAGTACTTC
CDR3aa: CAISPREFHLYEQYF

v_gene: TRBV30
d_gene: NA
abundance: many
j_gene: TRBJ2-3
CDR3nt: TGTGCCTGGACTCTTTCTAGCACAGATACGCAGTATTTT
CDR3aa: CAWTLSSTDTQYF

v_gene: TRBV9
d_gene: TRBD1
abundance: once
j_gene: TRBJ2-3
CDR3nt: TGTGCCAGCAGCGCCCGACCGGGACAGGGGGCAAGGTCAGATACGCAGTATTTT
CDR3aa: CASSARPGQGARSDTQYF

v_gene: TRBV29-1
d_gene: NA
abundance: many
j_gene: TRBJ1-1
CDR3nt: TGCAGCGGGACAGCGAACACTGAAGCTTTCTTT
CDR3aa: CSGTANTEAFF

v_gene: TRBV5-1
d_gene: TRBD1
abundance: many
j_gene: TRBJ1-1
CDR3nt: TGCGCCAGCAGCTCCGGACAGGTTGGAATGAACACTGAAGCTTTCTTT
CDR3aa: CASSSGQVGMNTEAFF

v_gene: TRBV7-6
d_gene: NA
abundance: many
j_gene: TRBJ2-1
CDR3nt: TGTGCCAGCAGCTTAGACCACAATGAGCAGTTCTTC
CDR3aa: CASSLDHNEQFF

v_gene: TRBV24-1
d_gene: NA
abundance: many
j_gene: TRBJ1-2
CDR3nt: TGTGCCACCAGCGAGGTAGGGAACAACTATGGCTACACCTTC
CDR3aa: CATSEVGNNYGYTF